These 18 T cell receptor beta chains were sequenced from one sample in a study of T cell repertoires and HLA-DP antigens. Sequencing used immunoSEQ multiplex PCR; TCRdb keeps in-frame clones, though not all of them. The data contain some 89,000 clones, about nine tenths of them seen just once; the ten biggest clones take up about 1.7%. Their target antigens are unknown. What was sequenced was CD4+ T cells from PBMCs. Source of these receptors: a man aged 50-60 years in good health and CMV-seronegative.

This clone has only one observation. This chain connects TRBV2 to TRBJ1-4; D not resolved. V shed 4 bases and J shed 1 base, with 7 bases lying between them. CDR1 is SNHLY and CDR2 is FYNNEI in the germline V gene. The CDR3 is 14 residues long. The CDR3 region is CASSARGTNEKLFF. For the CDR3, the DNA is TGTGCCAGCAGTGCGAGAGGAACTAATGAAAAACTGTTTTTT. Using reference TRBV2 and TRBJ1-4 for the parts outside the CDR3, the full variable domain is EPEVTQTPSHQVTQMGQEVILRCVPISNHLYFYWYRQILGQKVEFLVSFYNNEISEKSEIFDDQFSVERPDGSNFTLKIRSTKLEDSAMYFCASSARGTNEKLFFGSGTQLSVL.

The J gene is TRBJ2-1, the V gene TRBV7-2, with 9 bases identical to TRBD2. The CDR3 spans 14 residues. CDR1 is SGHTA, CDR2 FQGNSA, per germline. Trimming at V came to 2 bases and at J to 6 bases, leaving 2 bases not matched to a gene. DNA of the CDR3: TGTGCCAGCAGCTTATGGCGGGGGGGCAATGAGCAGTTCTTC. Residues: CASSLWRGGNEQFF.

The gene calls are TRBV9 and TRBJ2-7, with a tentative D call TRBD1 (6 bases). This CDR3 has 13 amino acids. Germline V lookup: CDR1 SGDLS, CDR2 YYNGEE. Trimming removed 4 bases from V and 5 bases from J, with 13 bases in between. As DNA, the CDR3 is TGTGCCAGCAGCATCGGACAGCTCGACGAGCAGTACTTC. This gives the protein CASSIGQLDEQYF.

The chain is built from TRBV11-2 and TRBJ2-7; D possibly corresponds to TRBD1 (5 bases). The CDR3 contains 13 residues. In germline, CDR1 is SGHAT, CDR2 FQNNGV. CDR3: CATSRLRGYEQYF. The CDR3, as DNA: TGTGCAACCAGCAGACTTAGGGGCTACGAGCAGTACTTC.

The chain links TRBV28 to TRBJ1-2; D call uncertain. Germline V gene lookup returns CDR1 MDHEN and CDR2 SYDVKM. With 3 bases removed from V and 0 bases from J, the gap between germline ends came to 14 bases. CDR3 length: 16 amino acids. CDR3 bases: TGTGCCAGCAGTTTCCGAGTGCGGCGAGCTAACTATGGCTACACCTTC. Translating it yields CASSFRVRRANYGYTF.

The chain combines TRBV5-4 with TRBJ2-1, with 7 bases that match TRBD1. The V and J ends lost 4 bases and 6 bases, in that order; junction bases with no gene match: 4. The CDR3 is made up of 13 amino acids. Per germline, CDR1 SGHNT and CDR2 YYREEE (reference sequence). The CDR3 loop is CASSTDRANEQFF. The CDR3, as DNA: TGTGCCAGCAGCACAGACAGGGCCAATGAGCAGTTCTTC.

The V gene is TRBV18, the J gene TRBJ2-7; perhaps D is TRBD1 or TRBD2 (5 bases each). The CDR3 is 14 amino acids. Trimming took off 2 bases at V and 3 bases at J, with 11 bases between the two ends. Looked up from germline, CDR1 is KGHSH and CDR2 is LQKENI. The CDR3 DNA is TGTGCCAGCTCACCAACCGGGACCAGCTACGAGCAGTACTTC. Residues: CASSPTGTSYEQYF.

This clone was detected a few times. The chain employs TRBV6-1 and TRBJ2-1; D gene unclear. CDR1 is MNHNS, CDR2 SASEGT, per germline. V dropped 2 bases and J dropped 12 bases, with 8 bases sitting between them. The CDR3 runs 11 residues. Written as DNA, the CDR3 is TGTGCCAGCAGTGAATTTGGTAGGCAGTTCTTC. Amino acid sequence: CASSEFGRQFF.

V is TRBV6-5 and J is TRBJ2-5; D unclear. With 0 bases removed from V and 7 bases from J, the gap between germline ends came to 15 bases. Germline CDR1 and CDR2: MNHEY and SVGAGI. The CDR3 contains 15 residues. DNA for the CDR3: TGTGCCAGCAGTTACTCGAGACCGGACCGGGTGACCCAGTACTTC. It yields the protein CASSYSRPDRVTQYF.

The chain employs TRBV29-1 and TRBJ2-3; no firm D call. With 6 bases removed from V and 2 bases from J, the gap between germline ends came to 9 bases. Germline CDR1 and CDR2: SQVTM and ANQGSEA. CDR3 length equals 12 residues. CDR3: CSVRTSTDTQYF. CDR3 DNA: TGCAGCGTAAGGACGTCCACAGATACGCAGTATTTT.

The DNA of the CDR3 is TGCGCCAGCAGCTATAGCGGGGGGACCACAGATACGCAGTATTTT. It specifies CASSYSGGTTDTQYF. The chain recombines TRBV4-1 with TRBJ2-3; 10 bases agree with TRBD2. Germline V gives CDR1 MGHRA, CDR2 YSYEKL. CDR3 length: 15 amino acids. Trimming cost V 5 bases and J 2 bases; bases outside gene matches: 4.

The chain uses TRBV7-2 and TRBJ2-2; 8 nucleotides line up with TRBD2. V gave up 4 bases and J gave up 9 bases; unmatched junction bases: 19. Germline loops: CDR1 SGHTA, CDR2 FQGNSA. This CDR3 is built from 18 residues. The CDR3 DNA reads TGTGCCAGCAGCTCCCCCCCTGGGCTAGCGGGCACCGGGAGGGAGCTGTTTTTT. This translates into CASSSPPGLAGTGRELFF. The full variable domain, rest sourced from reference TRBV7-2 and TRBJ2-2, is GAGVSQSPSNKVTEKGKDVELRCDPISGHTALYWYRQSLGQGLEFLIYFQGNSAPDKSGLPSDRFSAERTGGSVSTLTIQRTQQEDSAVYLCASSSPPGLAGTGRELFFGEGSRLTVL.

This chain uses TRBV30 with TRBJ2-7; 9 bases map to TRBD1. Germline V lookup: CDR1 GTSNPN, CDR2 SVGIG (reference sequence). After removal of 5 bases from V and 2 bases from J, the junction contained 4 bases not matched to a gene. CDR3 size: 13 residues. The CDR3 reads CAWDGTGPYEQYF. The CDR3 DNA sequence: TGTGCCTGGGACGGGACAGGGCCCTACGAGCAGTACTTC. The full variable domain, with the rest looked up from reference TRBV30 and TRBJ2-7, is SQTIHQWPATLVQPVGSPLSLECTVEGTSNPNLYWYRQAAGRGLQLLFYSVGIGQISSEVPQNLSASRPQDRQFILSSKKLLLSDSGFYLCAWDGTGPYEQYFGPGTRLTVT.

The chain couples TRBV7-2 to TRBJ2-6, with 8 bases identical to TRBD1. Trimming at V came to 5 bases and at J to 2 bases, leaving 5 bases not matched to a gene. Looked up from germline, CDR1 is SGHTA and CDR2 is FQGNSA. This CDR3 has 16 amino acids. CDR3 amino acids: CASSVTGAPGANVLTF. The CDR3 nucleotides are TGTGCCAGCAGCGTGACAGGGGCCCCTGGGGCCAACGTCCTGACTTTC.

The CDR3 loop reads CASSLASDRGEQYF. The CDR3 region has the DNA TGTGCCAGCAGCTTAGCGTCCGACAGGGGCGAGCAGTACTTC. This chain uses TRBV7-9 with TRBJ2-7, with 8 bases matching TRBD1. The length of the CDR3 is 14 residues. V gave up 0 bases and J gave up 6 bases; unmatched junction bases: 4. Per germline, CDR1 SEHNR and CDR2 FQNEAQ (reference sequence).

The chain uses TRBV18 and TRBJ2-2; 8 nucleotides align to TRBD1. CDR1 is KGHSH, CDR2 LQKENI, per germline. The CDR3 is 16 amino acids. Trimming removed 4 bases from V and 0 bases from J; junction bases left unmatched: 4. DNA of the CDR3: TGTGCCAGCTCACGGAAGGACAGGGCGAACACCGGGGAGCTGTTTTTT. Its protein product is CASSRKDRANTGELFF.

The CDR3 spells CASSVPRAGELFF. As DNA, the CDR3 is TGTGCCAGCAGCGTTCCTCGGGCCGGGGAGCTGTTTTTT. The chain combines TRBV7-6 with TRBJ2-2; D is uncertain. Germline V lookup: CDR1 SGHVS, CDR2 FNYEAQ. Between the trimmed V and J ends, which lost 5 bases and 6 bases, there was a span of 10 bases. This CDR3 has 13 amino acids.

The chain carries TRBV30 and TRBJ1-4; 10 positions match TRBD1. Trimming took 0 bases from V and 0 from J; bases not matched to a gene: 16. Germline lookup yields CDR1 GTSNPN and CDR2 SVGIG (reference sequence). CDR3 size: 21 residues. The CDR3: CAWSVRQGASLNYATNEKLFF. DNA of the CDR3: TGTGCCTGGAGTGTAAGACAGGGGGCTTCTCTAAATTATGCAACTAATGAAAAACTGTTTTTT.